What follows are 13 T cell receptor beta chains derived from one specimen sequenced in a study of blood T cell repertoires in COVID-19. Produced via immunoSEQ multiplex PCR; TCRdb's table is partial and in-frame only. The repertoire includes around 370,000 clones, nearly 90% of them detected once, and 5% to 8.5% sits in the top ten. Sequencing used peripheral blood. These TCRs come from a man between 18 and 35 years old with active or convalescent COVID-19.

V is TRBV6-6 and J is TRBJ1-6; the match to TRBD1 covers 8 bases. Germline V gene lookup returns CDR1 MNHNY and CDR2 SVGAGI (reference sequence). V dropped 5 bases and J dropped 6; count of bases not matched to a gene: 3. The CDR3 has 14 residues. The CDR3 loop is CASSPRGPNSPLHF. In DNA form, the CDR3 reads TGTGCCAGCAGTCCCAGGGGGCCTAATTCACCCCTCCACTTT.

The gene calls are TRBV7-8 and TRBJ2-7; TRBD1 agrees at 8 bases. The CDR3 sequence is 12 residues long. V lost 4 bases and J lost 5; bases outside the gene matches: 1. Per germline, CDR1 SGHVS and CDR2 FQNEAQ. The DNA of the CDR3 is TGTGCCAGCAGCTCCAGGGGGCACGAGCAGTACTTC. This sequence encodes CASSSRGHEQYF.

This chain uses TRBV5-1 with TRBJ1-1; 9 positions match TRBD1. Germline CDR1 reads SGHRS; CDR2 reads YFSETQ. The V and J ends lost 4 bases and 2 bases, in that order; junction bases with no gene match: 3. CDR3 size: 14 residues. The CDR3 here is CASSEQGANTEAFF. In DNA form, the CDR3 reads TGCGCCAGCAGCGAACAGGGGGCCAACACTGAAGCTTTCTTT.

The V call is TRBV28, the J call TRBJ1-5; 10 bases fit TRBD1. Germline V CDR1 and CDR2: MDHEN, SYDVKM. This CDR3 has 15 amino acids. The trim removed 2 bases at V and 4 bases at J, leaving 2 bases unmatched. CDR3 sequence (DNA): TGTGCCAGCAGTTTAAGACAGGGGGCGAATCAGCCCCAGCATTTT. It translates to CASSLRQGANQPQHF.

The V gene is TRBV6-5, the J gene TRBJ2-2; possibly TRBD2 for D (6 bases). This CDR3 comprises 14 residues. The germline V gene encodes CDR1 MNHEY and CDR2 SVGAGI. V dropped 7 bases and J dropped 4 bases, with 13 bases sitting between them. In DNA form, the CDR3 reads TGTGCCAGCATCGACGGGGGTCGCACCGGGGAGCTGTTTTTT. Translation gives CASIDGGRTGELFF.

This clone showed up just a few times. The rearrangement joins TRBV9 to TRBJ2-1, with a possible D match to TRBD2 (6 bases). V was clipped by 2 bases and J by 7 bases, with 10 bases between them. CDR1 is SGDLS, CDR2 YYNGEE, per germline. The CDR3 extends over 13 amino acids. CDR3 nucleotide sequence: TGTGCCAGCAGCGTGACTAGTTTGAATGAGCAGTTCTTC. It translates to CASSVTSLNEQFF.

This sequence joins TRBV29-1 and TRBJ2-7; 9 bases map to TRBD1. The CDR3 is 13 amino acids. The germline CDR1 and CDR2 sequences are SQVTM and ANQGSEA. The V and J ends lost 4 bases and 2 bases, in that order; junction bases with no gene match: 3. The CDR3 DNA reads TGCAGCGTTGTGGGGACAGGGCCCTACGAGCAGTACTTC. This gives the protein CSVVGTGPYEQYF.

CDR3: CASPGTGGDTYEQYF. The CDR3 DNA reads as TGTGCCAGTCCCGGGACAGGGGGCGATACCTACGAGCAGTACTTC. The chain combines TRBV19 with TRBJ2-7; TRBD1 aligns across 12 bases. The V gene end was trimmed by 8 bases and the J gene end by 2 bases; junction bases not matched to a gene: 7. CDR1 is LNHDA and CDR2 is SQIVND in the germline V gene (reference sequence). The CDR3 runs 15 residues.

CDR3: CASSSKRDGYEQYF. In DNA, the CDR3 is TGTGCCAGCAGTTCCAAGCGGGACGGCTACGAGCAGTACTTC. J is TRBJ2-7 and V is TRBV28, with 7 positions matching TRBD2. The trim removed 4 bases at V and 3 bases at J, leaving 6 bases unmatched. The CDR3 length is 14 residues. Looked up from germline, CDR1 is MDHEN and CDR2 is SYDVKM.

The chain's CDR3 is CASSMSGVGTEAFF. The CDR3 nucleotides are TGTGCCAGTAGTATGTCAGGGGTCGGGACTGAAGCTTTCTTT. This chain joins TRBV19 and TRBJ1-1; tentatively, D is TRBD1 (6 bases). Germline V gives CDR1 LNHDA, CDR2 SQIVND (reference sequence). Trimming stripped 3 bases from V and 5 bases from J, with 13 bases between. There are 14 residues in the CDR3.

This rearrangement joins TRBV25-1 to TRBJ2-1; 12 positions agree with TRBD2. V shed 6 bases and J 10 bases; nucleotides not matched to a gene: 7. CDR3 length: 14 amino acids. Per germline, CDR1 MGHDK and CDR2 SYGVNS. Here the CDR3 reads CASSPSGGAREQFF. Here the CDR3 DNA reads TGTGCCAGCAGCCCTAGCGGGGGGGCCAGGGAGCAGTTCTTC.

As concerns this clone: Germline and junction disagree at one end, which may indicate a read error. V is TRBV7-7 and J is TRBJ2-5; 8 bases agree with TRBD1. This CDR3 has 15 residues. The germline V gene encodes CDR1 SSHAT and CDR2 FNYEAQ (reference sequence). The CDR3 region is CASSFGTGEQETQYF. The CDR3 nucleotides are TGTGCTAGCAGCTTCGGGACAGGAGAACAAGAGACCCAGTACTTC. Filled out from reference TRBV7-7 and TRBJ2-5, the complete variable domain reads GAGVSQSPRYKVTKRGQDVTLRCDPISSHATLYWYQQALGQGPEFLTYFNYEAQPDKSGLPSDRFSAERPEGSISTLTIQRTEQRDSAMYRCASSFGTGEQETQYFGPGTRLLVL.

The rearrangement joins TRBV28 to TRBJ1-5; 8 bases are a match to TRBD1. With 5 bases clipped from V and 4 bases from J, the junction kept 7 bases outside the gene matches. The CDR3 runs 15 residues. Germline values: CDR1 MDHEN, CDR2 SYDVKM. CDR3 nucleotides: TGTGCCAGCAGTGCAATGGACAGGGCAAATCAGCCCCAGCATTTT. Protein sequence: CASSAMDRANQPQHF.